Listed below are T cell receptor beta chains from one sample, sequenced in a study of T cell repertoires in cytomegalovirus infection. These receptors are not linked to any known antigen. TCRdb analysed the reads with MiXCR anew, one entry per CDR3 protein. This sample has 450,000 to 550,000 distinct CDR3 sequences, with more than 40% found just once. The specimen comprised cultured PBMCs, sampled from culture after CMV antigen stimulation. All receptors come from a human donor in good health (CMV status not recorded). Some clones in this sample may be carry-over from other donors' samples. CDR3s include the opening cysteine and the closing phenylalanine or tryptophan. D genes are given only for firm matches. For some rows the clone size is stated as once, few or many, or as a class when expanded; others skip it.

NA	TRBV6-2/TRBV6-3	TRBJ1-5	once	TGTGCCAGCGGCCCATCATCTTGGGGCAATCAGCCCCAGCATTTT	CASGPSSWGNQPQHF
NA	TRBV19	TRBJ1-1	NA	TGTGCCAGCTGTAGGGCCGCTGAAGCTTTCTTT	CASCRAAEAFF
NA	TRBV15	TRBJ1-2	once	TGTGCCACCAGCAGAGATTTGCAGGGGCGAGGCTACACCTTC	CATSRDLQGRGYTF
TRBD1	TRBV10-3	TRBJ2-5	NA	TGTGCCATCAGCGCGGGACAGGGACCACAAGAGACCCAGTACTTC	CAISAGQGPQETQYF
NA	TRBV12-3/TRBV12-4	TRBJ2-7	few	TGTGCCAGCAGTTTAGAGAGGCGGTCCAACGTGAGGCAGTACTTC	CASSLERRSNVRQYF
TRBD1	TRBV12-3/TRBV12-4	TRBJ1-1	NA	TGTGCCAGCAGTTTCTCAGGGGGCACTGAAGCTTTCTTT	CASSFSGGTEAFF
TRBD2	TRBV7-2	TRBJ2-3	NA	TGTGCCAGCAGCGTTAGCGGGAGCGCAGATACGCAGTATTTT	CASSVSGSADTQYF
TRBD1	TRBV2	TRBJ1-1	NA	TGTGCCAGCCTGACAGGGAAGCGGACTGAAGCTTTCTTT	CASLTGKRTEAFF
NA	TRBV5-1	TRBJ2-5	NA	TGCGCCAGCAGCTTGGCCAAGGGGGAAGAGACCCAGTACTTC	CASSLAKGEETQYF
TRBD2	TRBV11-3	TRBJ2-1	few	TGTGCCAGCAGCAAAGCGGGAGCGGGCGAGCAGTTCTTC	CASSKAGAGEQFF
NA	TRBV7-2	TRBJ1-4	few	TGTGCCAGCAGCTTAATGCCGGGGTTTGGTGAAAAACTGTTTTTT	CASSLMPGFGEKLFF
NA	TRBV19	TRBJ2-5	NA	TGTGCCAGTAGTATGGGACCTGAAGGAGGAGAGACCCAGTACTTC	CASSMGPEGGETQYF
NA	TRBV7-2	TRBJ2-7	NA	TGTGCCAGCAGCTCACGGCCTTTCTACGAGCAGTACTTC	CASSSRPFYEQYF
NA	TRBV6-1	TRBJ1-5	NA	TGTGCCAGCAGTGAAAACAGGGACAATCAGCCCCAGCATTTT	CASSENRDNQPQHF
NA	TRBV2	TRBJ1-2	once	TGTGCCAGCAGGGGAACAGCATTCTATGGCTACACCTTC	CASRGTAFYGYTF
NA	TRBV28	TRBJ1-5	NA	TGTGCCAGCAGCCCAGGACAAACGGGCAATCAGCCCCAGCATTTT	CASSPGQTGNQPQHF
NA	TRBV7-8	TRBJ1-1	many	TGTGCCAGCAGCCCGAGATGGGTGAACACTGAAGCTTTCTTT	CASSPRWVNTEAFF
NA	TRBV7-6	TRBJ2-5	NA	TGTGCCAGCAGCCCTAGGAGGGGGGGCGTCTCTTCGGAGACCCAGTACTTC	CASSPRRGGVSSETQYF
TRBD1	TRBV6-6	TRBJ1-5	NA	TGTGCCAGCAGGACCCCCAGCAGGGGGCTTCTCCTTTGGGATCAGCCCCAGCATTTT	CASRTPSRGLLLWDQPQHF
NA	TRBV7-9	TRBJ1-1	NA	TGTGCCAGCAGCTTACGGGGGATGGGGGCTGAAGCTTTCTTT	CASSLRGMGAEAFF
TRBD1	TRBV20-1	TRBJ2-3	NA	TGCAGTGCTAGAGATGAGGGGACAGGATTAGATACGCAGTATTTT	CSARDEGTGLDTQYF
NA	TRBV6-1	TRBJ1-2	NA	TGTGCCAGCAGTAATCGCGGGGACCGTGATGGCTACACCTTC	CASSNRGDRDGYTF
NA	TRBV7-6	TRBJ1-5	few	TGTGCCAGCAGCTTAAATACAGGGAATCGCAATCAGCCCCAGCATTTT	CASSLNTGNRNQPQHF